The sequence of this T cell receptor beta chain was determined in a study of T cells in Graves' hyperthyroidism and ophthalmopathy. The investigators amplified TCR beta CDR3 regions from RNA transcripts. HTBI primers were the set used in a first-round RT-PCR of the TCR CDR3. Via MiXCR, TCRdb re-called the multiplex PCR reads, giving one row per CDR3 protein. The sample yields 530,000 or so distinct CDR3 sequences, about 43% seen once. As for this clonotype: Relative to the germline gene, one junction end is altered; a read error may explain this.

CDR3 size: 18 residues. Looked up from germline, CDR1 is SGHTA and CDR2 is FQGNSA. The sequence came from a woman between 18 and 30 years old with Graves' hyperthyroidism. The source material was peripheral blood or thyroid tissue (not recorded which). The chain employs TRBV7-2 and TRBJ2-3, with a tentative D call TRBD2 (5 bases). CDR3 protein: CASSQASLDWRLGDTQYF. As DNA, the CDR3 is TGCGCCAGCAGCCAAGCTTCACTAGACTGGCGCCTAGGGGATACGCAGTATTTT. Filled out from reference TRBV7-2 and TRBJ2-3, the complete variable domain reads GAGVSQSPSNKVTEKGKDVELRCDPISGHTALYWYRQSLGQGLEFLIYFQGNSAPDKSGLPSDRFSAERTGGSVSTLTIQRTQQEDSAVYLCASSQASLDWRLGDTQYFGPGTRLTVL.